This T cell receptor beta chain is drawn from a study of T cell clonality in common variable immunodeficiency. General study findings and limits: Common variable immunodeficiency TCR beta sequences reportedly had fewer deletions and N-nucleotide insertions. What drives increased CVID clonality needs T cell subpopulation sequencing.

The CDR3 spans 15 residues. Per the germline V gene, CDR1 is DFQATT and CDR2 is SNEGSKA (reference sequence). With regard to this clone: The antigen remains unidentified. The read gets to within 3 residues of the CDR3 end, and the germline J gene fills in the rest.

Sequenced by immunoSEQ multiplex PCR; TCRdb stores in-frame clones only, minus some. This sample carries 40,000 to 45,000 clones, none of them present only once. Most patients and controls had Caucasian heritage. This receptor was obtained from a person aged 18 to 75 in good health. The chain links TRBV20-1 to TRBJ1-2; TRBD1 matches 8 bases. The sequencing sample was made of peripheral blood mononuclear cells. The sequenced CDR3 bases are TGCAGTGCTAGGGAAAACGGACAGGGCACAGATACC. It translates to CSARENGQGTDT. The whole CDR3 protein is CSARENGQGTDTYTF.